Sequencing of this TCR beta chain was carried out in a study of CD8+CD57+ T cells in acquired aplastic anemia. CDR3 and TCR beta VDJ profiling relied on a genomic DNA template. A single record per CDR3 protein comes from TCRdb applying MiXCR to the reads. The sample consists of 150,000 to 200,000 distinct CDR3 sequences, less than 65% of them appearing once. The CDR3 loop spans 9 amino acids. Trimming cost V 11 bases and J 10 bases, with 9 bases left between them. CDR1 is SGHVS, CDR2 FQNEAQ, per germline. The sequence was obtained from a human donor with severe aplastic anemia or a healthy control (not recorded which). This sequence joins TRBV7-8 and TRBJ2-1; no firm D call. Sequenced input: sorted CD4+, CD8+, or CD8+CD57+ T cells (not recorded which) from PBMCs. The CDR3 sequence: CAGPREQFF. The CDR3 DNA is TGTGCCGGCCCCCGGGAGCAGTTCTTC.